The 32 T cell receptor beta chains listed next were all sequenced from one sample in a study of blood T cell repertoires in COVID-19. Data came from immunoSEQ multiplex PCR; TCRdb stores just in-frame clones and leaves some out. The repertoire holds some 150,000 clones, 78% seen once, with more than 11% in the top ten. The sequencing sample was made of peripheral blood. Every receptor here comes from an elderly woman with acute or convalescent COVID-19.

The CDR3 coding sequence is TGTGCCAGCAGTCAAACGGGACAGAGCGGGCAGTACTTC. Protein product: CASSQTGQSGQYF. V and J are TRBV28 and TRBJ2-7; 7 nucleotides agree with TRBD1. Trimming took 5 bases from V and 9 from J; bases not matched to a gene: 10. Looked up from germline, CDR1 is MDHEN and CDR2 is SYDVKM. The CDR3 is made up of 13 amino acids.

V and J are TRBV30 and TRBJ2-1; D is unclear. Between the trimmed V and J ends, which lost 4 bases and 1 base, there was a span of 11 bases. Germline V gene lookup returns CDR1 GTSNPN and CDR2 SVGIG (reference sequence). The CDR3 covers 14 residues. CDR3 protein: CAWKSDTSYNEQFF. CDR3 DNA sequence: TGTGCCTGGAAAAGTGACACATCCTACAATGAGCAGTTCTTC.

The V gene is TRBV2, the J gene TRBJ2-1; TRBD1 matches 8 bases. The CDR3 totals 14 residues. V shed 3 bases and J 6 bases; nucleotides not matched to a gene: 4. Germline CDR1 and CDR2: SNHLY and FYNNEI. CDR3 amino acids: CASSEQGAVNEQFF. Here the CDR3 DNA reads TGTGCCAGCAGTGAGCAGGGGGCGGTCAATGAGCAGTTCTTC.

CDR3 protein: CASQQANQPQHF. For the CDR3, the DNA is TGTGCCAGCCAACAGGCTAATCAGCCCCAGCATTTT. V is TRBV6-5 and J is TRBJ1-5; a possible D gene is TRBD1 (5 bases). V dropped 8 bases and J dropped 4 bases, with 9 bases sitting between them. The germline V gene encodes CDR1 MNHEY and CDR2 SVGAGI. This CDR3 contains 12 residues.

Written as DNA, the CDR3 is TGTGCCAGTACCGGACAGTCCAATCAGCCCCAGCATTTT. Amino acid sequence: CASTGQSNQPQHF. J is TRBJ1-5 and V is TRBV19; TRBD1 might be the D (6 bases). Looked up from germline, CDR1 is LNHDA and CDR2 is SQIVND (reference sequence). V was clipped by 7 bases and J by 3 bases, with 10 bases between them. The CDR3 is made up of 13 amino acids.

J is TRBJ1-6 and V is TRBV24-1, with TRBD1 matching 10 bases. V lost 4 bases, J lost 7 bases, and 15 bases stayed unmatched. This CDR3 has 19 residues. CDR1 and CDR2 (germline): KGHDR, SFDVKD. CDR3 region: CATSELGTGEQIRNSPLHF. In nucleotides, the CDR3 is TGTGCCACCAGTGAGCTAGGGACAGGGGAGCAAATACGGAATTCACCCCTCCACTTT.

This clone appeared a single time. V is TRBV5-1 and J is TRBJ1-2; 12 bases align to TRBD1. Per the germline V gene, CDR1 is SGHRS and CDR2 is YFSETQ. This CDR3 has 18 residues. The V segment lost 4 bases and the J segment 8 bases; nucleotides outside the gene matches: 18. The CDR3, as DNA: TGCGCCAGCAGCCCGGGACAGGGGGCGATCTTGAATCCCATAGGCTACACCTTC. Its protein product is CASSPGQGAILNPIGYTF.

The chain recombines TRBV28 with TRBJ2-2, with 8 bases lining up with TRBD2. The CDR3 spans 15 residues. From germline, CDR1 is MDHEN and CDR2 SYDVKM. Trimming took 6 bases from V and 5 from J; bases not matched to a gene: 8. The CDR3 region is CASSRGGSGTGELFF. The CDR3, as DNA: TGTGCCAGCAGCCGGGGGGGTAGCGGGACCGGGGAGCTGTTTTTT.

The genes are TRBV15 and TRBJ2-7; a weak D match, TRBD2 (5 bases). The V and J ends lost 0 bases and 4 bases respectively, with 10 bases between them. The germline V gene encodes CDR1 LNHNV and CDR2 YYDKDF (reference sequence). The CDR3 is 14 residues long. The CDR3 reads CATSRDNRDYEQYF. CDR3 nucleotide sequence: TGTGCCACCAGCAGAGATAACCGGGATTACGAGCAGTACTTC.

The rearrangement uses TRBV9 and TRBJ2-1; tentatively, D is TRBD2 (5 bases). The CDR3 is 13 amino acids. V lost 4 bases to trimming and J lost 7 bases, with 12 bases between them. Germline CDR1 is SGDLS and CDR2 is YYNGEE. CDR3 in amino acids: CASSRTGRNEQFF. CDR3 in DNA: TGTGCCAGCAGCCGGACGGGAAGGAATGAGCAGTTCTTC.

This rearrangement joins TRBV2 to TRBJ1-3; D gene ambiguous. The germline V and J ends were trimmed by 4 bases and 4 bases, with 11 bases remaining between them. The CDR3 loop spans 14 amino acids. The germline gives CDR1 SNHLY, CDR2 FYNNEI. The CDR3 sequence: CASSGNRAGNTIYF. The CDR3 DNA reads TGTGCCAGCAGTGGTAACAGAGCCGGAAACACCATATATTTT. Based on the CDR3 plus reference TRBV2 and TRBJ1-3, the full variable domain is EPEVTQTPSHQVTQMGQEVILRCVPISNHLYFYWYRQILGQKVEFLVSFYNNEISEKSEIFDDQFSVERPDGSNFTLKIRSTKLEDSAMYFCASSGNRAGNTIYFGEGSWLTVV.

This chain connects TRBV6-5 to TRBJ1-6, with TRBD1 matching over 9 bases. Germline V gives CDR1 MNHEY, CDR2 SVGAGI. The CDR3 sequence is 15 residues long. J lost 7 bases, V lost 6 bases, and 7 bases had no gene match. The CDR3 DNA reads TGTGCCAGCAGGTCGACAGGGGGATTAAATTCACCCCTCCACTTT. This codes for CASRSTGGLNSPLHF.

The rearrangement links TRBV2 to TRBJ1-4, with D perhaps matching TRBD1 (5 bases). Per germline, CDR1 SNHLY and CDR2 FYNNEI. V lost 4 bases and J lost 2, with 20 bases in between. CDR3 length: 18 residues. This CDR3 is CASSGSTWAGPTNEKLFF. As DNA, the CDR3 is TGTGCCAGCAGTGGATCGACATGGGCGGGGCCGACTAATGAAAAACTGTTTTTT. The full variable domain, with the rest looked up from reference TRBV2 and TRBJ1-4, is EPEVTQTPSHQVTQMGQEVILRCVPISNHLYFYWYRQILGQKVEFLVSFYNNEISEKSEIFDDQFSVERPDGSNFTLKIRSTKLEDSAMYFCASSGSTWAGPTNEKLFFGSGTQLSVL.

As for this clone: This sample also contains other DNA sequences that code for the same CDR3. The chain carries TRBV2 and TRBJ2-1, with a tentative D call TRBD2 (7 bases). Germline V lookup: CDR1 SNHLY, CDR2 FYNNEI. V lost 3 bases, J lost 1 base, and 10 bases lay in between. The CDR3 totals 15 residues. This CDR3 reads CASSERGPSYNEQFF. The DNA of the CDR3 is TGTGCCAGCAGTGAGCGGGGGCCTTCCTACAATGAGCAGTTCTTC.

The sample holds one count of this clone. The genes are TRBV19 and TRBJ2-1; TRBD2 matches 9 bases. The V gene end was trimmed by 6 bases and the J gene end by 4 bases; junction bases not matched to a gene: 7. This CDR3 comprises 15 residues. CDR1 is LNHDA, CDR2 SQIVND, per germline (reference sequence). CDR3 coding DNA: TGTGCCAGTAGCCCGACTAGCGGAAGATACAATGAGCAGTTCTTC. Encoded protein: CASSPTSGRYNEQFF.

This clone was detected once. This chain uses TRBV18 with TRBJ1-1; tentative D call: TRBD1 (6 bases). Germline V gene data show CDR1 as KGHSH and CDR2 as LQKENI. This CDR3 is 13 amino acids long. V was cut by 5 bases and J by 3 bases, with 10 bases left in between. The CDR3 sequence: CASSIGGDTEAFF. The CDR3 coding sequence is TGTGCCAGCTCAATAGGGGGGGACACTGAAGCTTTCTTT.

This rearrangement joins TRBV18 to TRBJ1-1, with 12 bases fitting TRBD1. The germline V gene has CDR1 KGHSH and CDR2 LQKENI. The junction had 3 bases not matched to a gene; V was cut back by 5 bases and J by 5 bases. CDR3 length: 14 amino acids. The CDR3 DNA sequence: TGTGCCAGCTCAGAGGGACAGGGGGCTACTGAAGCTTTCTTT. Residues: CASSEGQGATEAFF.

V is TRBV19 and J is TRBJ2-3; tentative D call: TRBD2 (5 bases). Per the germline V gene, CDR1 is LNHDA and CDR2 is SQIVND (reference sequence). V dropped 1 base and J dropped 5 bases, with 10 bases sitting between them. The CDR3 sequence is 14 residues long. CDR3 bases: TGTGCCAGTAGTATAGGGTACAGCGGAGATACGCAGTATTTT. Its translation is CASSIGYSGDTQYF.

This clone was counted a few times. CDR3 DNA: TGTGCCAGCTCACCACGGGACAGGGAGGACTATGGCTACACCTTC. It yields the protein CASSPRDREDYGYTF. The chain couples TRBV18 to TRBJ1-2; the match to TRBD1 covers 9 bases. V trimming: 1 base; J trimming: 3 bases; junction bases outside the gene matches: 3. The CDR3 is made up of 15 amino acids. Germline-derived CDR1 and CDR2 are KGHSH and LQKENI. The full variable domain, in which reference TRBV18 and TRBJ1-2 provide the parts outside the CDR3, is NAGVMQNPRHLVRRRGQEARLRCSPMKGHSHVYWYRQLPEEGLKFMVYLQKENIIDESGMPKERFSAEFPKEGPSILRIQQVVRGDSAAYFCASSPRDREDYGYTFGSGTRLTVV.

The CDR3 loop is CASSQGTMDTQYF. The CDR3 DNA is TGTGCCAGCAGCCAAGGGACTATGGATACGCAGTATTTT. V is TRBV3-1 (or the pseudogene TRBV3-2) and J is TRBJ2-3; D may be TRBD2 (6 bases). This CDR3 is 13 amino acids long. Trimming took 1 base from V and 6 from J, leaving 8 bases between them. Germline V gives CDR1 LGHDT, CDR2 YNNKEL (reference sequence).

V and J are TRBV27 and TRBJ1-5; D unclear. This CDR3 is built from 16 residues. The germline gives CDR1 MNHEY, CDR2 SMNVEV (reference sequence). Trimming removed 6 bases from V and 0 bases from J, with 15 bases in between. In DNA, the CDR3 is TGTGCCAGCAGGAAACTCGGACTCTTTAGCAATCAGCCCCAGCATTTT. Its translation: CASRKLGLFSNQPQHF.

The chain is built from TRBV6-5 and TRBJ2-7; the D gene is possibly TRBD1 (5 bases). The length of the CDR3 is 14 residues. Looked up from germline, CDR1 is MNHEY and CDR2 is SVGAGI. V lost 7 bases and J 2 bases, leaving 15 bases between the germline ends. CDR3 region: CASTGAPGPYEQYF. CDR3 coding DNA: TGTGCCAGCACTGGGGCCCCCGGACCCTACGAGCAGTACTTC.

J is TRBJ1-4 and V is TRBV5-1; TRBD1 aligns across 7 bases. The J segment lost 2 bases and the V segment lost 0 bases, leaving 4 bases of the junction unmatched. In germline, CDR1 is SGHRS, CDR2 YFSETQ. The CDR3 is made up of 16 amino acids. The CDR3 DNA reads as TGCGCCAGCAGCTTGGGGATAGGGGGCACTAATGAAAAACTGTTTTTT. Translating it yields CASSLGIGGTNEKLFF. The complete variable domain, with remaining parts taken from reference TRBV5-1 and TRBJ1-4, reads KAGVTQTPRYLIKTRGQQVTLSCSPISGHRSVSWYQQTPGQGLQFLFEYFSETQRNKGNFPGRFSGRQFSNSRSEMNVSTLELGDSALYLCASSLGIGGTNEKLFFGSGTQLSVL.

Comments on this clone: Other DNA sequences of this sample code for an identical CDR3. This chain joins TRBV6-5 and TRBJ1-5; D gene ambiguous. Germline values: CDR1 MNHEY, CDR2 SVGAGI. This CDR3 is built from 14 residues. V lost 2 bases to trimming and J lost 1 base, with 6 bases between them. CDR3 sequence: CASSYGQSNQPQHF. As DNA, the CDR3 is TGTGCCAGCAGTTACGGGCAAAGCAATCAGCCCCAGCATTTT.

The CDR3 bases are TGCGCCAGCAGCCACCTGACAGGGGGGTACTATGGCTACACCTTC. It codes for CASSHLTGGYYGYTF. V usage is TRBV5-1 and J usage is TRBJ1-2; 9 bases line up with TRBD1. The ends lost 4 bases at V and 3 bases at J; junction bases unmatched: 7. This CDR3 region has 15 residues. CDR1 and CDR2 from the germline V gene are SGHRS and YFSETQ.

The chain is built from TRBV10-1 and TRBJ2-5, with D maybe TRBD1 (5 bases). The V end lost 3 bases, the J end lost 4 bases, and 9 bases lay between the germline ends. The germline V gene encodes CDR1 WNHNN and CDR2 SYGVQD (reference sequence). The CDR3 totals 13 residues. CDR3 sequence reads: CASSDSQGETQYF. In DNA, the CDR3 is TGCGCCAGCAGTGACTCCCAGGGAGAGACCCAGTACTTC.

This chain connects TRBV28 to TRBJ1-2; weak D call: TRBD1 (5 bases). V was shortened by 6 bases and J by 4 bases, with 9 bases between the two germline ends. Germline V CDR1 and CDR2: MDHEN, SYDVKM. CDR3 length equals 12 residues. CDR3 in amino acids: CASSPDSYGYTF. The CDR3 coding sequence is TGTGCCAGCAGCCCCGACAGCTATGGCTACACCTTC.

The rearrangement uses TRBV28 and TRBJ1-1; no clear D gene. V gave up 5 bases and J gave up 2 bases, with 6 bases separating them. Per germline, CDR1 MDHEN and CDR2 SYDVKM. The CDR3 has 12 residues. CDR3: CASSSANTEAFF. The CDR3 region has the DNA TGTGCCAGCAGTAGCGCTAACACTGAAGCTTTCTTT.

The V call is TRBV2, the J call TRBJ1-1; 7 bases agree with TRBD1. Germline V gives CDR1 SNHLY, CDR2 FYNNEI. V was pared by 3 bases and J by 4 bases, with 5 bases of the junction left unmatched. The CDR3 runs to 14 residues. The CDR3 here is CASSDGQGGTEAFF. The DNA for the CDR3 is TGTGCCAGCAGTGACGGGCAGGGGGGCACTGAAGCTTTCTTT.

V is TRBV6-1 and J is TRBJ2-7; D not resolved. V was trimmed by 2 bases and J by 7 bases, leaving 6 bases between them. Germline loops: CDR1 MNHNS, CDR2 SASEGT. This CDR3 has 11 amino acids. DNA for the CDR3: TGTGCCAGCAGTGAAATCCCAGAGCAGTACTTC. Protein: CASSEIPEQYF.

This chain joins TRBV7-9 and TRBJ1-2; D is perhaps TRBD1 (5 bases). Germline V gene lookup returns CDR1 SEHNR and CDR2 FQNEAQ (reference sequence). Deletions cut 1 base from V and 0 bases from J, with 15 bases between. There are 17 residues in the CDR3. CDR3 DNA sequence: TGTGCCAGCAGCTTAGGTTACAGGCCCCTTACTAACTATGGCTACACCTTC. As protein: CASSLGYRPLTNYGYTF.

The chain couples TRBV5-6 to TRBJ2-5; 7 bases align to TRBD1. The CDR3 sequence is 16 residues long. CDR1 is SGHDT and CDR2 is YYEEEE in the germline V gene. V shed 2 bases and J 1 base; nucleotides not matched to a gene: 8. CDR3 DNA sequence: TGTGCCAGCAGCTTCGATCCGGGACAGCTCCAAGAGACCCAGTACTTC. It is translated as CASSFDPGQLQETQYF.